This record looks at one TCR beta chain sequence and its context. Its specific antigen is unknown. No clone much larger than this one lies a single base away; base qualities are absent. TCRbeta CDR3 regions were amplified from genomic DNA using the immunoSEQ Assay, a bias-controlled multiplex PCR. The authors' pipeline ran thus. The number of nucleated cells in each sample was estimated by amplification of reference gene primers within the assay. To quantify the absolute abundance of each unique TCRbeta CDR3 rearrangement, sequence reads were collapsed and filtered. For each sample, productive Simpson clonality was calculated by taking the square root of Simpson's diversity index across productive rearrangements. TCRdb re-hosts the immuneACCESS table, in-frame sequences only. Its copies lack some clones; in the studies checked, an unresolved V gene accounts for under half of them, and the cause for the rest is not known. V and J calls and clone size are given by that table; D and trimming were obtained from the DNA. The sample table holds roughly 330,000 clones, of which around 87% were seen once. The top ten constitute about 5% of the sample.

Participants in the prospective study were aged about 18 to 95 years, lived in over 20 United States geographic areas, and enrolled through a virtual design. In the prospective study, cohorts were assigned on the basis of participant-reported clinical history obtained from a screening survey and a study questionnaire. Recovered participants in ImmuneRACE Cohort 3 were defined as having two consecutive negative NP/OP PCR tests, clearance from a healthcare professional, or resolution of symptoms. Mobile phlebotomists in the prospective study collected whole blood, serum and a nasopharyngeal or oropharyngeal swab from every participant. Over an approximately 2-month period, participants in the prospective study had the option of providing additional blood draws and questionnaires. Prospective study blood samples were shipped either frozen or at room temperature before DNA extraction. Clipping removes 2 bases from V and 6 bases from J, with 6 as the unmatched junction base count. The CDR3 sequence holds 15 residues, the cysteine and phenylalanine included. The kept DNA is CDR3 alone, 45 bases in frame from the first base. Based on the germline V gene, the CDR1 and CDR2 sequences are SGHRS and YFSETQ.

This sample was included in a study of blood T cell repertoires in COVID-19 (dated by TCRdb to the early 2020s). Context from the whole study: Samples from collaborators originated in the United States, Italy and Spain and spanned both the acute and convalescent phases of COVID-19. The dataset comprised deeply sampled blood TCRbeta repertoires from subjects exposed to, actively infected with, or recovered from COVID-19. Where available, HLA class I and class II types were taken from metadata supplied by the sample provider and were not determined by assay-based typing. The prospective study material was composed of cDNA or gDNA derived from T cells, B-cell-depleted T cells, or PBMCs. Samples came from the ongoing ImmuneRACE study (first 160 participants) plus 1,254 subjects from 6 global collaborators. Nearly every sample came with metadata listing a de-identified subject ID, COVID-19 status, age in years and sex. A freely available public database, intended as a resource for researchers studying the immune response to SARS-CoV-2, is where the repertoires were released. Overall study results and their limits: Clinical and demographic metadata were provided uncurated, with the amount varying by source and participant.

This receptor was obtained from a woman aged 25 to 39 who had recovered from COVID-19. Sequenced input: PBMCs or T cells enriched from blood (not recorded which). The rearranged segments are TRBV5-1 and TRBJ2-3, with 10 central nucleotides matching TRBD2. The DNA is as follows: TGCGCCAGCAGCTTCAGCGGGGGGGCCGGGGATACGCAGTATTTT. It translates to CASSFSGGAGDTQYF.